A selection of T cell receptor beta chains follows, all from one sample in a study of cytomegalovirus exposure and HLA in healthy donors. Using immunoSEQ multiplex PCR, the repertoire was profiled, and TCRdb retains in-frame clones only, with some absent. The data show 180,000 or so clones, approximately 71% seen once. The sample taken for sequencing was PBMCs. These receptors were obtained from a woman aged 40 to 50 in good health and CMV-seropositive. The CDR3 runs from the conserved cysteine through the conserved F or W. The D gene is left open where the match is weak. Size is omitted from some rows. Given values are once, few, many or a class for expanded clones.

CDR3 protein	CDR3 DNA	D gene	clone size	V gene	J gene
CASSVDSTLGNIQYF	TGTGCCAGCAGCGTGGACTCAACACTGGGGAACATTCAGTACTTC	-	-	TRBV9	TRBJ2-4
CASSYPGTTEETQYF	TGCGCCAGCAGCTACCCCGGGACTACCGAAGAGACCCAGTACTTC	TRBD2	-	TRBV5-1	TRBJ2-5
CASSPTGGRTEAFF	TGTGCCAGCAGTCCGACAGGGGGCCGCACTGAAGCTTTCTTT	TRBD1	-	TRBV28	TRBJ1-1
CASSIQILHHPTEYYGYTF	TGTGCCAGCAGCATCCAAATACTTCACCATCCCACAGAATACTATGGCTACACCTTC	-	-	TRBV28	TRBJ1-2
CASRPGGPSDTQYF	TGTGCCAGCAGACCGGGAGGGCCTTCAGATACGCAGTATTTT	TRBD2	-	TRBV2	TRBJ2-3
CASSLPGQEAFF	TGTGCCAGCAGCTTGCCGGGACAGGAAGCTTTCTTT	TRBD1	-	TRBV7-6	TRBJ1-1
CASSQDASGRSNEQFF	TGTGCCAGCAGCCAAGATGCTAGCGGGAGAAGCAATGAGCAGTTCTTC	TRBD2	-	TRBV4-2	TRBJ2-1
CASRRQVYGYTF	TGTGCCAGCAGAAGACAAGTCTATGGCTACACCTTC	-	-	TRBV2	TRBJ1-2
CASRDRGRMNTEAFF	TGCGCCAGCAGGGACAGGGGGCGGATGAACACTGAAGCTTTCTTT	TRBD1	-	TRBV10-2	TRBJ1-1
CASSISSGRSQGTGELFF	TGTGCCAGTAGTATCTCTAGCGGGAGGTCTCAGGGCACCGGGGAGCTGTTTTTT	TRBD2	few	TRBV19	TRBJ2-2
CASSPSNSLTNYGYTF	TGTGCCAGCTCACCAAGTAACAGCCTTACTAACTATGGCTACACCTTC	-	-	TRBV18	TRBJ1-2
CASSWRTSGRREETQYF	TGTGCCAGCAGCTGGAGGACTAGCGGGAGGAGGGAAGAGACCCAGTACTTC	TRBD2	-	TRBV5-5	TRBJ2-5
CASDMTGSSTDTQYF	TGTGCCAGTGATATGACAGGCTCTAGCACAGATACGCAGTATTTT	-	-	TRBV19	TRBJ2-3
CASSLSPSSYNEQFF	TGTGCCAGCAGCTTAAGCCCGAGCTCCTACAATGAGCAGTTCTTC	-	once	TRBV7-9	TRBJ2-1
CASTRTVGTGELFF	TGTGCCAGCACCCGGACAGTTGGGACCGGGGAGCTGTTTTTT	-	-	TRBV11-1	TRBJ2-2
CASSPRTTDTQYF	TGTGCCAGCTCACCGAGAACCACAGATACGCAGTATTTT	-	once	TRBV18	TRBJ2-3
CASSLLTGRVNQPQHF	TGTGCCAGCAGTTTATTGACAGGGAGAGTTAATCAGCCCCAGCATTTT	TRBD1	-	TRBV28	TRBJ1-5
CASSLEVGGPYEQYF	TGTGCCAGCAGCTTGGAAGTGGGAGGGCCGTACGAGCAGTACTTC	TRBD2	-	TRBV5-4	TRBJ2-7
CASSPGTSGRKTQYF	TGTGCCAGCAGCCCTGGGACTAGCGGGAGGAAGACCCAGTACTTC	TRBD2	-	TRBV7-9	TRBJ2-5
CASSLWTGEETQYF	TGTGCCAGCAGCTTATGGACAGGGGAAGAGACCCAGTACTTC	TRBD1	-	TRBV7-6	TRBJ2-5
CASSHRYSNQPQHF	TGTGCCAGCAGCCATAGATATAGCAATCAGCCCCAGCATTTT	-	-	TRBV5-8	TRBJ1-5
CASSLGHGLGAYEQYF	TGTGCCAGCAGCTTAGGGCACGGACTAGGGGCCTACGAGCAGTACTTC	TRBD2	-	TRBV7-6	TRBJ2-7
CASSYEGGRTDTQYF	TGTGCCAGCAGTTACGAGGGTGGGCGCACAGATACGCAGTATTTT	-	-	TRBV6-5	TRBJ2-3
CASSQVEGSASGELFF	TGCGCCAGCAGCCAAGTAGAGGGTTCTGCAAGCGGGGAGCTGTTTTTT	-	-	TRBV4-3	TRBJ2-2
CASSFGTVTQPQHF	TGTGCCAGCAGCTTCGGGACAGTCACTCAGCCCCAGCATTTT	TRBD1	few	TRBV7-2	TRBJ1-5
CASSVQGNKNIQYF	TGTGCCAGTAGTGTACAGGGGAACAAAAACATTCAGTACTTC	TRBD1	-	TRBV19	TRBJ2-4
CASSQLPQANYGYTF	TGTGCCAGCAGCCAACTCCCACAGGCTAACTATGGCTACACCTTC	-	-	TRBV14	TRBJ1-2
CASSLGEGLTYNEQFF	TGTGCCAGCAGCTTAGGTGAGGGACTGACATACAATGAGCAGTTCTTC	-	-	TRBV7-9	TRBJ2-1
CAIGRNAGQPQHF	TGTGCCATCGGCAGGAATGCGGGTCAGCCCCAGCATTTT	-	few	TRBV28	TRBJ1-5
CASSKATSGRTNEQFF	TGTGCCAGCAGCAAAGCTACTAGCGGGAGGACCAATGAGCAGTTCTTC	-	-	TRBV21-1	TRBJ2-1
CASSVIWGREQYF	TGTGCCAGCAGCGTCATATGGGGGCGCGAGCAGTACTTC	-	-	TRBV9	TRBJ2-7
CASSLQTGWYEQFF	TGTGCCAGCAGTTTACAGACAGGATGGTATGAGCAGTTCTTC	-	-	TRBV6-5	TRBJ2-1
CASSVPGLAGGSSYNEQFF	TGTGCCAGCAGTGTCCCGGGACTAGCGGGGGGGAGCTCCTACAATGAGCAGTTCTTC	TRBD2	few	TRBV5-6	TRBJ2-1
CASSVREKGADGYTF	TGTGCCAGCAGCGTTCGCGAAAAGGGGGCAGATGGCTACACCTTC	TRBD1	-	TRBV11-2	TRBJ1-2
CASSGQGSSTDTQYF	TGTGCCAGCAGCGGCCAAGGGAGTTCAACAGATACGCAGTATTTT	-	-	TRBV11-2	TRBJ2-3
CASSQLADQETQYF	TGTGCCAGCTCACAGCTAGCGGACCAAGAGACCCAGTACTTC	TRBD2	-	TRBV18	TRBJ2-5
CSVSQVNTEAFF	TGCAGCGTCTCCCAGGTGAACACTGAAGCTTTCTTT	-	-	TRBV29-1	TRBJ1-1
CASSLGLAGETQYF	TGTGCCAGCAGCTTAGGACTAGCGGGAGAGACCCAGTACTTC	TRBD2	-	TRBV7-9	TRBJ2-5
CASSVNRDQPQHF	TGTGCCAGCAGCGTTAATAGAGATCAGCCCCAGCATTTT	-	-	TRBV9	TRBJ1-5
CASRGSRLAGVETQYF	TGTGCCAGTAGGGGTTCGAGACTAGCGGGAGTCGAGACCCAGTACTTC	TRBD2	-	TRBV19	TRBJ2-5
CASPPRGTNSGANVLTF	TGTGCCAGCCCCCCCAGGGGAACAAACTCTGGGGCCAACGTCCTGACTTTC	-	-	TRBV18	TRBJ2-6